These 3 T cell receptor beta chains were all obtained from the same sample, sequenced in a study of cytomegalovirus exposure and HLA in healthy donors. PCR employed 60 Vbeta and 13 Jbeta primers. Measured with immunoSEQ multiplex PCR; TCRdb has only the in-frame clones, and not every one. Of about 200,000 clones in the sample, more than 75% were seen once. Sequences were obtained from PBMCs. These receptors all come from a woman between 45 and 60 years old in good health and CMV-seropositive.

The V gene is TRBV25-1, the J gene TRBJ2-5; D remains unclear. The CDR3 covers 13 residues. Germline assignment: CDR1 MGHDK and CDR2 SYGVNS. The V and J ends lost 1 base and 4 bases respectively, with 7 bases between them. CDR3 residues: CASSELGAETQYF. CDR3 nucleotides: TGTGCCAGCAGTGAATTGGGCGCAGAGACCCAGTACTTC.

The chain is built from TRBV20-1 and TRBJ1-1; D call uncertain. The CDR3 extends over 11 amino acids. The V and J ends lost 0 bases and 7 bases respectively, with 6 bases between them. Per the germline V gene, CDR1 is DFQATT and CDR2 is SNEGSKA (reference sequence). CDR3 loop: CSARERVEAFF. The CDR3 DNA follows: TGCAGTGCTAGAGAACGAGTTGAAGCTTTCTTT.

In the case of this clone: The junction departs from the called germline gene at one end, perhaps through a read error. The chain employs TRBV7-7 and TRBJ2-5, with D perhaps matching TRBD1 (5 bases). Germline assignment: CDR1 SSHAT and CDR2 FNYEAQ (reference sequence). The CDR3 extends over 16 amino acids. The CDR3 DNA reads TGTGCTAGCAGCCCACTCCGGCAGGGAATATCAGAGACCCAGTACTTC. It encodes CASSPLRQGISETQYF.